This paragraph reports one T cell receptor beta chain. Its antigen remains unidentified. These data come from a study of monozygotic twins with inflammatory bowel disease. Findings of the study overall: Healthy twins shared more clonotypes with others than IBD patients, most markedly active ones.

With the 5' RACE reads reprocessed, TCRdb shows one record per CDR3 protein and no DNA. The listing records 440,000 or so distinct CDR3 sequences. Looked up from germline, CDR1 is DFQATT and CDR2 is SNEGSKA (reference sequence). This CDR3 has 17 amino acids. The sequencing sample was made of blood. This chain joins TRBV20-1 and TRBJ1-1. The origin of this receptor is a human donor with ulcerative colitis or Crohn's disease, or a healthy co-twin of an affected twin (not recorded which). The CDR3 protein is CSARDRGVGGVNTEAFF.